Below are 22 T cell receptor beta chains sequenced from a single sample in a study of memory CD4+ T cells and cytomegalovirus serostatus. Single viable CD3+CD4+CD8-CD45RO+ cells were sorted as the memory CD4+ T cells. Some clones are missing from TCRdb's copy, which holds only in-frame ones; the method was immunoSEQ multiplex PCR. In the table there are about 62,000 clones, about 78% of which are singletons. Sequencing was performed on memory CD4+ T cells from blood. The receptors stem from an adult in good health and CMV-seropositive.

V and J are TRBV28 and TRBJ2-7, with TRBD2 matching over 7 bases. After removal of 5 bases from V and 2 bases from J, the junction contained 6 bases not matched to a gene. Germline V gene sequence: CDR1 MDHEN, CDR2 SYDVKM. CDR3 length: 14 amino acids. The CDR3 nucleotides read TGTGCCAGCAGTGTAGGCCTAGCGGCCTACGAGCAGTACTTC. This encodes CASSVGLAAYEQYF.

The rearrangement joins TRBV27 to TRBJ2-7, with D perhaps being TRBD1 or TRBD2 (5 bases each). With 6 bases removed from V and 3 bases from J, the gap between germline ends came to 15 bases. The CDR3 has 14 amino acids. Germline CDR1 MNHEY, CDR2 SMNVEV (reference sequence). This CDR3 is CASRLRDGVYEQYF. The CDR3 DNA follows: TGTGCCAGCAGACTCCGGGACGGAGTCTACGAGCAGTACTTC.

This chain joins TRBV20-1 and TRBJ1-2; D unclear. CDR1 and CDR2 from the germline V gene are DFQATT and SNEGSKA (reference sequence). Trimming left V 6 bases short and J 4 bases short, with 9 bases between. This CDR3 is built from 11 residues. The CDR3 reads CSAQSSYGYTF. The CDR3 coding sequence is TGCAGTGCACAATCGAGCTATGGCTACACCTTC.

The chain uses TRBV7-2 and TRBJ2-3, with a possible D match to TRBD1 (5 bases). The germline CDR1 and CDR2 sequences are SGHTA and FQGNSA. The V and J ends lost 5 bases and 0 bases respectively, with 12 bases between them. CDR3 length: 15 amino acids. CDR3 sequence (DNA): TGTGCCAGCAGCAGGTGGGGCGAGAGCACAGATACGCAGTATTTT. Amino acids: CASSRWGESTDTQYF.

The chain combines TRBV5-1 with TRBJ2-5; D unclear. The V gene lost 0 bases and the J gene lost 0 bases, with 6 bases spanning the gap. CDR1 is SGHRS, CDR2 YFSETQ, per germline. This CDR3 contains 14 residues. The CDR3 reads CASSLDAYQETQYF. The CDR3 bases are TGCGCCAGCAGCTTGGATGCCTACCAAGAGACCCAGTACTTC. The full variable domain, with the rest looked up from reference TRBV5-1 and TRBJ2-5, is KAGVTQTPRYLIKTRGQQVTLSCSPISGHRSVSWYQQTPGQGLQFLFEYFSETQRNKGNFPGRFSGRQFSNSRSEMNVSTLELGDSALYLCASSLDAYQETQYFGPGTRLLVL.

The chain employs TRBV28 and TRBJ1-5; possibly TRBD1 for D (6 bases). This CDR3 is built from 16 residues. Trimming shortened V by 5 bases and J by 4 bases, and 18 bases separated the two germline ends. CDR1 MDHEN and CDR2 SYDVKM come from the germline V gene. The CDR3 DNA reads TGTGCCAGCAGTCCGCTGGGCAGGGGAGGGAATCAGCCCCAGCATTTT. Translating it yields CASSPLGRGGNQPQHF.

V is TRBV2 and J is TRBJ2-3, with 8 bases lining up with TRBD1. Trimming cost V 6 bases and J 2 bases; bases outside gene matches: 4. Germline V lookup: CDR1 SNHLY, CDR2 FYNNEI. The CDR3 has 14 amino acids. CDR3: CASRPQGATDTQYF. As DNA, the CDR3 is TGTGCCAGCAGACCCCAGGGGGCCACAGATACGCAGTATTTT.

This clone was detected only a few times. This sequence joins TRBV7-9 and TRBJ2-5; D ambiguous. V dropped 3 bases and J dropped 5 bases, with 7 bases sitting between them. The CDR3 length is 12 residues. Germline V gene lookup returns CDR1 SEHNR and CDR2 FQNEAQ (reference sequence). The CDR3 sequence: CASSLERETQYF. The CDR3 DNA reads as TGTGCCAGCAGCTTGGAGAGGGAGACCCAGTACTTC.

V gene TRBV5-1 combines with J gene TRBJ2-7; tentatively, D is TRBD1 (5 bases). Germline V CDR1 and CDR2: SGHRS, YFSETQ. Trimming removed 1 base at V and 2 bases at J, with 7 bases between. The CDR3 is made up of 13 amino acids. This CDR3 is CASSLTDTYEQYF. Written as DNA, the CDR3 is TGCGCCAGCAGCTTGACGGACACCTACGAGCAGTACTTC.

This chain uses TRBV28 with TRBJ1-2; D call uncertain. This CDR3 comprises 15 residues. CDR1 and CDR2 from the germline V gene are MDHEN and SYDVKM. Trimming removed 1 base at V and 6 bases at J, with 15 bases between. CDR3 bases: TGTGCCAGCAGTTTATATCGCCGTTTAAGGGATGGCTACACCTTC. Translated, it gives CASSLYRRLRDGYTF.

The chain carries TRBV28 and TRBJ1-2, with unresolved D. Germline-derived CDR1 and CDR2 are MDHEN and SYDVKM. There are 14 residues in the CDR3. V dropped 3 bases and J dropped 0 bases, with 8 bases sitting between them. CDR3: CASSFGGSNYGYTF. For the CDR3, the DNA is TGTGCCAGCAGTTTTGGCGGTTCTAACTATGGCTACACCTTC.

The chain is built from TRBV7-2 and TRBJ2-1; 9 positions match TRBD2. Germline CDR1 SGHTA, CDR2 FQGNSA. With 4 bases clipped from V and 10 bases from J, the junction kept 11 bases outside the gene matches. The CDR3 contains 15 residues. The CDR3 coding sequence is TGTGCCAGCAGCTCTCGCGAGCGGGGGGTCAGGGAGCAGTTCTTC. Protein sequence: CASSSRERGVREQFF.

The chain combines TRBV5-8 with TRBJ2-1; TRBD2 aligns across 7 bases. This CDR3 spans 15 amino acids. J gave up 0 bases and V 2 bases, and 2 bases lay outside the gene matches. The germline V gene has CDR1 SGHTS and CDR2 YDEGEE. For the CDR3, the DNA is TGTGCCAGCAGCTTAGCGGGGTACTCCTACAATGAGCAGTTCTTC. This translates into CASSLAGYSYNEQFF.

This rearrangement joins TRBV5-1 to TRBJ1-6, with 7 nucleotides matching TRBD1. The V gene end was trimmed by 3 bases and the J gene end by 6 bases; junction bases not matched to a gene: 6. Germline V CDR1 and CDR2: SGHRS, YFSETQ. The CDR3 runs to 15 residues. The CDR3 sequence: CASSSGQAGNSPLHF. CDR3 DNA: TGCGCCAGCAGCTCAGGACAGGCGGGTAATTCACCCCTCCACTTT. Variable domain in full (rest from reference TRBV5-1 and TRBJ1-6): KAGVTQTPRYLIKTRGQQVTLSCSPISGHRSVSWYQQTPGQGLQFLFEYFSETQRNKGNFPGRFSGRQFSNSRSEMNVSTLELGDSALYLCASSSGQAGNSPLHFGNGTRLTVT.

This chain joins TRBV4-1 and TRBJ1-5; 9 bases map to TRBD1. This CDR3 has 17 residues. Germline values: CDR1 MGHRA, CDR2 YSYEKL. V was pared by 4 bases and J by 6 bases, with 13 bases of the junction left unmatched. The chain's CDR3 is CASSRIYGTGTSQPQHF. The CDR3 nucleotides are TGCGCCAGCAGCCGGATCTACGGGACAGGGACGAGTCAGCCCCAGCATTTT.

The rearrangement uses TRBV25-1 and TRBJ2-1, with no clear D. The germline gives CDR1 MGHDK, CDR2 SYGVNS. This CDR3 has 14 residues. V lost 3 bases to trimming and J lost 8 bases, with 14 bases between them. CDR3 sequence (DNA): TGTGCCAGCAGTGATGAGAAGAGGTGGGATGAGCAGTTCTTC. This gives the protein CASSDEKRWDEQFF.

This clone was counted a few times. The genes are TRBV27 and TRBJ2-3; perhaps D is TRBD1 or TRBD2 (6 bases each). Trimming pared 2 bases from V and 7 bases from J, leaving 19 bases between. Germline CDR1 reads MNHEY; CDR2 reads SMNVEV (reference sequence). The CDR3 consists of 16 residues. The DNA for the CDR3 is TGTGCCAGCAGTTTAACGGGGGCGCGGCGAGGGAATACGCAGTATTTT. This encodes CASSLTGARRGNTQYF.

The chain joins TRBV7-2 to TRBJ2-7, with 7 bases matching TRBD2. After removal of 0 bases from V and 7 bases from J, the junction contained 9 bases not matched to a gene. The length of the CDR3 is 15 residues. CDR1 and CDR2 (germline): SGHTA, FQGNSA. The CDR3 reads CASSLAGTGGWEQYF. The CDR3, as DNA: TGTGCCAGCAGCTTAGCAGGGACGGGAGGATGGGAGCAGTACTTC.

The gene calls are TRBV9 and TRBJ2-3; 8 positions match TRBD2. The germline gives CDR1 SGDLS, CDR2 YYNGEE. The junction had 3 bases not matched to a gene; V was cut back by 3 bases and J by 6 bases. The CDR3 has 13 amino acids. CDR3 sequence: CASSGRLADTQYF. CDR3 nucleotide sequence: TGTGCCAGCAGCGGACGACTAGCGGATACGCAGTATTTT.

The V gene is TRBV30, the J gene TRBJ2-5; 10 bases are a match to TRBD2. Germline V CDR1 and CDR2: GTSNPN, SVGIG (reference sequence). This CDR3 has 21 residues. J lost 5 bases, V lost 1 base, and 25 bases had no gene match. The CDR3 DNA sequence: TGTGCCTGGAGTGGAGGAGTAGCGGGGGGCTCCCCTCGGGGGGGTGAGGAGACCCAGTACTTC. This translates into CAWSGGVAGGSPRGGEETQYF.

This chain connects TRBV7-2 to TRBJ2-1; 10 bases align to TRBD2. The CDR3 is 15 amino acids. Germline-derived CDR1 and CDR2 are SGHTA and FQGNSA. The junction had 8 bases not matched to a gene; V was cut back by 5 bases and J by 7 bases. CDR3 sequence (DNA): TGTGCCAGCAGCAACACACTAGCGGGAAAGAATGAGCAGTTCTTC. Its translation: CASSNTLAGKNEQFF.

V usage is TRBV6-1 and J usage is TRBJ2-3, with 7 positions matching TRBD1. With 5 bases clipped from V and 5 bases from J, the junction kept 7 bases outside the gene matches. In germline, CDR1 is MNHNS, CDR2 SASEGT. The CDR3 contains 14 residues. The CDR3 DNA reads TGTGCCAGCAGTACAGGGGTTCTAAAAGATACGCAGTATTTT. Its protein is CASSTGVLKDTQYF.